The entry below describes one T cell receptor beta chain. The sample originates from a study of T cell changes during pregnancy in multiple sclerosis. Clones were sequenced by immunoSEQ multiplex PCR, and TCRdb holds only the in-frame ones, with some missing. The table includes 100,000 or so clones, 75% to 95% detected once. Sequences were derived from peripheral blood, sampled in the second trimester of pregnancy. This clonotype was obtained from a female donor with multiple sclerosis, enrolled in a pregnancy study.

As DNA, the CDR3 is TGTGTAGCGGGAGGGCCGACAGATACGCAGTATTTT. Translated, it gives CVAGGPTDTQYF. This chain links TRBV28 with TRBJ2-3, with TRBD2 identical over 11 bases. The CDR3 totals 12 residues. CDR1 and CDR2 (germline): MDHEN, SYDVKM.